The rows below give T cell receptor beta chains drawn from one sample of a study of T-cell memory formation after mild COVID-19. TCRdb re-called the 5' RACE reads with MiXCR, one entry per CDR3 protein. The sample includes a few hundred thousand distinct CDR3 sequences, over 15% seen only once; the top ten take 20% to 25%. The specimen was PBMCs or a T cell subset sorted from them (not recorded which). Receptors were obtained from a man aged 18-30 years who had mild COVID-19 (a few samples of this study predate the infection). Cell type and time point are not known. Both conserved end residues are part of each CDR3. D genes are given only for firm matches. A row's size may be missing; if present it is once, few, many or a size class.

size,D,J,V,DNA,CDR3
few,TRBD1,TRBJ2-5,TRBV3-1,TGTGCCAGCAGCCATCGGACAGGGGGCGGAGAGACCCAGTACTTC,CASSHRTGGGETQYF
.,.,TRBJ1-1,TRBV12-3/TRBV12-4,TGTGCCAGCAGCTCTTATGATGGGGGCTTGGAAGCTTTCTTT,CASSSYDGGLEAFF
.,TRBD2,TRBJ2-1,TRBV12-3/TRBV12-4,TGTGCCAGCAGTCTAGCGGGGGGACGCTTCAATGAGCAGTTCTTC,CASSLAGGRFNEQFF
many,.,TRBJ1-2,TRBV5-1,TGCGCCAGCAGCGGAACAGGGCTAGACTATGGCTACACCTTC,CASSGTGLDYGYTF
.,TRBD1,TRBJ2-3,TRBV7-9,TGTGCCAGCAGGTCCACAGGGGCAGATACGCAGTATTTT,CASRSTGADTQYF
.,.,TRBJ2-7,TRBV7-8,TGTGCCAGCAGCCCCCTCTGGGGAGACTCTTCCTACGAGCAGTACTTC,CASSPLWGDSSYEQYF
few,.,TRBJ1-5,TRBV6-4,TGTGCCAGCAACCGGTATCAGCCCCAGCATTTT,CASNRYQPQHF
.,.,TRBJ1-1,TRBV7-8,TGTGCCAGCAGCTTATACAGGGAAGCTTTCTTT,CASSLYREAFF
.,.,TRBJ1-1,TRBV12-3/TRBV12-4,TGTGCCAGCGGGTGGAGGGATGACACTGAAGCTTTCTTT,CASGWRDDTEAFF
.,.,TRBJ2-3,TRBV4-1,TGCGCCAGCAGCCGCAGGGGGGAGAGGGTAGATACGCAGTATTTT,CASSRRGERVDTQYF
few,TRBD1,TRBJ1-4,TRBV29-1,TGCAGCGTTCGGTTAATGAAGACAGGGCAAGATGAAAAACTGTTTTTT,CSVRLMKTGQDEKLFF
.,.,TRBJ2-5,TRBV6-2/TRBV6-3,TGTGCCAGCAGTTACCTACACCAGTACTTC,CASSYLHQYF
.,.,TRBJ1-3,TRBV7-2,TGTGCCAGCAGCTTAGAAAGGGTGGGAGGAAACACCATATATTTT,CASSLERVGGNTIYF
.,.,TRBJ2-1,TRBV29-1,TGCAGCGTTGAGATCGCTGGACTAAACAATGAGCAGTTCTTC,CSVEIAGLNNEQFF
few,.,TRBJ1-2,TRBV12-3/TRBV12-4,TGTGCCAGCAGTCCGCGGCCCCATGGCTACACCTTC,CASSPRPHGYTF
many,.,TRBJ2-1,TRBV5-1,TGCGCCAGCAGGTTTAACAATGAGCAGTTCTTC,CASRFNNEQFF
.,.,TRBJ1-3,TRBV10-3,TGTGCCATCAGCCGTATCGGAAACACCATATATTTT,CAISRIGNTIYF
.,.,TRBJ1-1,TRBV7-6,TGTGCCAGCAGCTTAAGGCTTGAGGGCGTCACTGAAGCTTTCTTT,CASSLRLEGVTEAFF
many,TRBD1,TRBJ2-4,TRBV5-1,TGCGCCAGCAGCTTGGCCCAACAGGGGGCGGACATTCAGTACTTC,CASSLAQQGADIQYF
.,.,TRBJ2-3,TRBV29-1,TGCAGCGTTGACGTGGGGACCGATAGTAAATTCGCAGATACGCAGTATTTT,CSVDVGTDSKFADTQYF
many,TRBD2,TRBJ2-1,TRBV7-9,TGTGCCAGCAGCCGACTAGCGGGGGGGCTATATGAGCAGTTCTTC,CASSRLAGGLYEQFF
.,TRBD1,TRBJ1-4,TRBV5-6,TGTGCCAGCAGCTTGAGGGACAGAGAAAAACTGTTTTTT,CASSLRDREKLFF
.,TRBD1,TRBJ2-7,TRBV6-2/TRBV6-3,TGTGCCAGCAGTCAACAGGGGGCTTATTACGAGCAGTACTTC,CASSQQGAYYEQYF
.,TRBD1,TRBJ2-7,TRBV12-3/TRBV12-4,TGTGCCAGCAGTTTAATGCGGGACAGGGGCCCCTACGAGCAGTACTTC,CASSLMRDRGPYEQYF
once,.,TRBJ2-2,TRBV5-1,TGCGCCAGCAGCTTGGGCTCGTGGCCGCTAGCCGGGGAGCTGTTTTTT,CASSLGSWPLAGELFF
few,TRBD2,TRBJ2-1,TRBV11-2,TGTGCCAGCAGCTTTCTGCGGGGGTCCTACAATGAGCAGTTCTTC,CASSFLRGSYNEQFF
few,.,TRBJ2-3,TRBV18,TGTGCCAGCTCACCATCAGGGGAGAATACGCAGTATTTT,CASSPSGENTQYF
few,.,TRBJ1-5,TRBV12-3/TRBV12-4,TGTGCCAGCAGCCCGGACATTTCAAGCAATCAGCCCCAGCATTTT,CASSPDISSNQPQHF
.,TRBD1,TRBJ1-2,TRBV4-1,TGCGCCAGCAGCCAAGAAGGGACAGGGGCCCCAAGCCTATATGGCTACACCTTC,CASSQEGTGAPSLYGYTF
few,.,TRBJ1-5,TRBV4-1,TGCGCCAGCAGCCCCCGGACGGAAAATAGCAATCAGCCCCAGCATTTT,CASSPRTENSNQPQHF
.,TRBD1,TRBJ2-7,TRBV5-1,TGCGCCAGCAGCTTGTTGGGACAGGGATACGAGCAGTACTTC,CASSLLGQGYEQYF